A single sample is the source of the 31 T cell receptor beta chains below, sequenced in a study of OX40 agonist ivuxolimab in advanced cancers. The data were produced by immunoSEQ multiplex PCR, yet TCRdb's version contains in-frame clones alone and is incomplete. The data contain 48,000 or so clones, over 90% of them singletons. Sample: CD4+ or CD8+ T cells sorted from blood, taken in a trial of the OX40 agonist ivuxolimab. These receptors all come from an adult with an advanced solid tumor such as melanoma, head and neck, liver or kidney cancer.

This clone was picked up a small number of times. The chain employs TRBV7-2 and TRBJ1-2; D is possibly TRBD1 (5 bases). Germline V gene sequence: CDR1 SGHTA, CDR2 FQGNSA. The CDR3 has 13 residues. With 1 base removed from V and 7 bases from J, the gap between germline ends came to 10 bases. This CDR3 reads CASSLEMTVGYTF. CDR3 bases: TGTGCCAGCAGCTTAGAAATGACAGTTGGCTACACCTTC. Together with reference TRBV7-2 and TRBJ1-2, the CDR3 gives the full variable domain: GAGVSQSPSNKVTEKGKDVELRCDPISGHTALYWYRQSLGQGLEFLIYFQGNSAPDKSGLPSDRFSAERTGGSVSTLTIQRTQQEDSAVYLCASSLEMTVGYTFGSGTRLTVV.

V and J are TRBV2 and TRBJ1-1; D is ambiguous. CDR1 is SNHLY, CDR2 FYNNEI, per germline. V lost 7 bases and J lost 1, with 4 bases in between. The CDR3 length is 11 residues. DNA for the CDR3: TGTGCCAGCACGGGGAACACTGAAGCTTTCTTT. Translation: CASTGNTEAFF.

The chain uses TRBV28 and TRBJ1-3, with a weak D call TRBD1 (5 bases). CDR3 length: 14 residues. V lost 2 bases and J lost 2, with 7 bases in between. CDR1 and CDR2 from the germline V gene are MDHEN and SYDVKM. For the CDR3, the DNA is TGTGCCAGCAGTTTAACACAGGCTGGAAACACCATATATTTT. Amino acids: CASSLTQAGNTIYF.

The V and J genes are TRBV9 and TRBJ2-1; D gene ambiguous. V gave up 4 bases and J gave up 15 bases, with 5 bases separating them. CDR1 is SGDLS, CDR2 YYNGEE, per germline. This CDR3 is built from 8 residues. The CDR3 sequence is CASSPMFF. CDR3 nucleotide sequence: TGTGCCAGCAGCCCCATGTTCTTC.

V gene TRBV19 combines with J gene TRBJ1-5; no clear D gene. Germline V gene sequence: CDR1 LNHDA, CDR2 SQIVND (reference sequence). Trimming took off 0 bases at V and 10 bases at J, with 10 bases between the two ends. This CDR3 is 13 amino acids long. CDR3 residues: CASSIDLSSPQHF. CDR3 DNA sequence: TGTGCCAGTAGTATAGATCTATCATCCCCCCAGCATTTT.

The chain employs TRBV5-6 and TRBJ1-4; a weak D match, TRBD1 (5 bases). Trimming cost V 2 bases and J 3 bases, with 11 bases left between them. Germline loops: CDR1 SGHDT, CDR2 YYEEEE. CDR3 length equals 15 residues. CDR3 in DNA: TGTGCCAGCAGCTTCCGGGGGTGGTCTAATGAAAAACTGTTTTTT. Its translation: CASSFRGWSNEKLFF.

Written as DNA, the CDR3 is TGTGCCAGCAGCTTAGCGCAAGGGCCAAGCTCCTACAATGAGCAGTTCTTC. Protein sequence: CASSLAQGPSSYNEQFF. The rearrangement joins TRBV7-9 to TRBJ2-1; unclear D gene. This CDR3 is 17 amino acids long. The germline V gene has CDR1 SEHNR and CDR2 FQNEAQ (reference sequence). V was trimmed by 0 bases and J by 0 bases, leaving 12 bases between them.

This clone was counted a few times. V and J are TRBV6-1 and TRBJ2-2; D is unclear. V lost 1 base, J lost 4 bases, and 10 bases lay in between. Germline V lookup: CDR1 MNHNS, CDR2 SASEGT. The CDR3 is 15 residues long. In DNA form, the CDR3 reads TGTGCCAGCAGTGAAGGGGGAAGGGCCACCGGGGAGCTGTTTTTT. This encodes CASSEGGRATGELFF.

This clone qualifies as large. The J gene is TRBJ1-2, the V gene TRBV19; 7 bases line up with TRBD1. The V gene's germline CDR1 is LNHDA and CDR2 SQIVND (reference sequence). This CDR3 is 15 amino acids long. The V segment lost 2 bases and the J segment 2 bases; nucleotides outside the gene matches: 5. As DNA, the CDR3 is TGTGCCAGTAGTATAACCCCGACAGGGAACTATGGCTACACCTTC. This encodes CASSITPTGNYGYTF.

V usage is TRBV10-2 and J usage is TRBJ2-1, with 8 nucleotides matching TRBD2. The junction had 2 bases not matched to a gene; V was cut back by 4 bases and J by 6 bases. Germline V CDR1 and CDR2: WSHSY, SAAADI. CDR3 length equals 13 residues. CDR3 loop: CASSAGGPNEQFF. The CDR3 DNA is TGCGCCAGCAGTGCGGGGGGGCCCAATGAGCAGTTCTTC.

The rearrangement uses TRBV23-1 and TRBJ2-7; D possibly matches TRBD1 or TRBD2 (5 bases each). TRBV23-1 is recorded as an ORF, its role being uncertain. The CDR3 consists of 13 residues. The V and J ends lost 8 bases and 5 bases respectively, with 16 bases between them. The DNA of the CDR3 is TGCGCCAGCCACGAGGGACCGTGGCACGAGCAGTACTTC. Translating gives CASHEGPWHEQYF.

This clone came up once. The V gene is TRBV7-6, the J gene TRBJ2-5, with 7 bases identical to TRBD1. V dropped 5 bases and J dropped 0; count of bases not matched to a gene: 6. The CDR3 extends over 15 amino acids. The germline V gene has CDR1 SGHVS and CDR2 FNYEAQ. The DNA for the CDR3 is TGTGCCAGCAGCCGAACCACAGGGGACCAAGAGACCCAGTACTTC. Translating it yields CASSRTTGDQETQYF. Complete variable domain (other parts from reference TRBV7-6 and TRBJ2-5): GAGVSQSPRYKVTKRGQDVALRCDPISGHVSLYWYRQALGQGPEFLTYFNYEAQQDKSGLPNDRFSAERPEGSISTLTIQRTEQRDSAMYRCASSRTTGDQETQYFGPGTRLLVL.

The rearrangement uses TRBV6-5 and TRBJ2-3, with no clear D. The V gene's germline CDR1 is MNHEY and CDR2 SVGAGI. V gave up 6 bases and J gave up 3 bases, with 13 bases separating them. The CDR3 is 14 residues long. CDR3 DNA: TGTGCCAGCAGCCCGCAGGTGTCGACAGATACGCAGTATTTT. It yields the protein CASSPQVSTDTQYF.

The CDR3 is CASSGGAGRYEQYF. CDR3 nucleotide sequence: TGTGCCAGCTCCGGGGGGGCAGGGCGCTACGAGCAGTACTTC. The chain is built from TRBV18 and TRBJ2-7; 8 bases align to TRBD2. The V and J ends lost 6 bases and 3 bases, in that order; junction bases with no gene match: 7. Germline loops: CDR1 KGHSH, CDR2 LQKENI. This CDR3 spans 14 amino acids.

The rearrangement joins TRBV5-4 to TRBJ1-1; 8 positions match TRBD1. The V and J ends lost 7 bases and 1 base, in that order; junction bases with no gene match: 12. Germline CDR1 and CDR2: SGHNT and YYREEE (reference sequence). The CDR3 length is 16 residues. The CDR3 is CASGPLTGGENTEAFF. The CDR3 nucleotides are TGTGCCAGCGGACCTCTTACAGGGGGGGAGAACACTGAAGCTTTCTTT.

The genes are TRBV4-2 and TRBJ2-1; D is possibly TRBD2 (7 bases). The germline gives CDR1 LGHNA, CDR2 YNFKEQ. Between the trimmed V and J ends, which lost 6 bases and 4 bases, there was a span of 13 bases. The CDR3 length is 14 residues. As DNA, the CDR3 is TGTGCCAGCAGGGGCGGGGGCATATACAATGAGCAGTTCTTC. It codes for CASRGGGIYNEQFF.

The V call is TRBV7-9, the J call TRBJ2-7; D is unresolved. The CDR3 loop spans 13 amino acids. The V and J ends lost 4 bases and 7 bases respectively, with 14 bases between them. Germline-derived CDR1 and CDR2 are SEHNR and FQNEAQ (reference sequence). The CDR3: CASSSEPEVEQYF. CDR3 nucleotide sequence: TGTGCCAGCAGCTCCGAACCGGAAGTGGAGCAGTACTTC.

The chain joins TRBV11-2 to TRBJ2-1, with D perhaps assigned TRBD1 or TRBD2 (5 bases each). The CDR3 covers 14 residues. Germline assignment: CDR1 SGHAT and CDR2 FQNNGV. Trimming shortened V by 2 bases and J by 2 bases, and 7 bases separated the two germline ends. CDR3 DNA sequence: TGTGCCAGCAGCTTATGGGGGACCTACAATGAGCAGTTCTTC. Residues: CASSLWGTYNEQFF.

The chain carries TRBV27 and TRBJ1-5; the D gene is possibly TRBD1 (6 bases). Germline V gives CDR1 MNHEY, CDR2 SMNVEV (reference sequence). Trimming cost V 10 bases and J 7 bases, with 20 bases left between them. The length of the CDR3 is 14 residues. For the CDR3, the DNA is TGTGCCACCTCCCGCGCCAGGGGACTCCAGCCCCAGCATTTT. This codes for CATSRARGLQPQHF.

This clone was detected only a few times. V gene TRBV19 combines with J gene TRBJ1-2; D gene uncertain. V lost 7 bases, J lost 2 bases, and 8 bases lay in between. Germline lookup yields CDR1 LNHDA and CDR2 SQIVND (reference sequence). The CDR3 sequence is 12 residues long. The DNA for the CDR3 is TGTGCCAGTACAGCCTCCAACTATGGCTACACCTTC. Its translation is CASTASNYGYTF.

V is TRBV14 and J is TRBJ1-1, with TRBD1 matching 10 bases. V was pared by 4 bases and J by 4 bases, with 6 bases of the junction left unmatched. Germline CDR1 and CDR2: SGHDN and FVKESK. CDR3 length: 15 amino acids. CDR3 in DNA: TGTGCCAGCAGCCCCCGGGACAGGGGTTTCACTGAAGCTTTCTTT. Translated: CASSPRDRGFTEAFF.

The genes are TRBV7-9 and TRBJ2-5, with no clear D. Per the germline V gene, CDR1 is SEHNR and CDR2 is FQNEAQ (reference sequence). The CDR3 length is 14 residues. The V end was cut by 1 base, the J end by 5 bases, with 11 bases between. The CDR3 here is CASSLDRARETQYF. DNA for the CDR3: TGTGCCAGCAGCTTAGACCGGGCAAGGGAGACCCAGTACTTC.

The chain couples TRBV4-1 to TRBJ1-5; D is possibly TRBD1 (5 bases). CDR3 size: 15 residues. V was clipped by 1 base and J by 3 bases, with 10 bases between them. In germline, CDR1 is MGHRA, CDR2 YSYEKL. Here the CDR3 DNA reads TGCGCCAGCAGCCAAGGAGGGGCCTTCAATCAGCCCCAGCATTTT. It specifies CASSQGGAFNQPQHF.

The chain has TRBV5-1 and TRBJ1-2, with D unresolved. CDR1 and CDR2 (germline): SGHRS, YFSETQ. V was cut by 0 bases and J by 11 bases, with 14 bases left in between. The CDR3 is made up of 13 amino acids. CDR3 amino acids: CASSLVQSLEYTF. Written as DNA, the CDR3 is TGCGCCAGCAGCTTGGTCCAGTCCCTGGAATACACCTTC. Supplemented by reference TRBV5-1 and TRBJ1-2, the full variable domain reads KAGVTQTPRYLIKTRGQQVTLSCSPISGHRSVSWYQQTPGQGLQFLFEYFSETQRNKGNFPGRFSGRQFSNSRSEMNVSTLELGDSALYLCASSLVQSLEYTFGSGTRLTVV.

The chain has TRBV14 and TRBJ1-5; D call uncertain. Looked up from germline, CDR1 is SGHDN and CDR2 is FVKESK. The CDR3 sequence is 12 residues long. Trimming removed 4 bases at V and 7 bases at J, with 8 bases between. The CDR3 coding sequence is TGTGCCAGCAGCCTCGTGGGGCAGCCCCAGCATTTT. Protein: CASSLVGQPQHF.

The V gene is TRBV5-1, the J gene TRBJ1-1; 10 bases are shared with TRBD1. CDR3 length: 15 amino acids. V trimming: 6 bases; J trimming: 5 bases; junction bases outside the gene matches: 10. Germline CDR1 is SGHRS and CDR2 is YFSETQ. DNA of the CDR3: TGCGCCAGCACCTTACGGGACAGGGGCGGGACTGAAGCTTTCTTT. It encodes CASTLRDRGGTEAFF.

The chain is built from TRBV30 and TRBJ2-7; 10 nucleotides agree with TRBD1. Unmatched junction bases numbered 7, after V lost 4 bases and J lost 4 bases. This CDR3 has 14 amino acids. Per germline, CDR1 GTSNPN and CDR2 SVGIG (reference sequence). CDR3 region: CAWTPGTGVYEQYF. In DNA form, the CDR3 reads TGTGCCTGGACTCCCGGGACAGGGGTGTACGAGCAGTACTTC.

J is TRBJ1-1 and V is TRBV11-2; D is possibly TRBD1 (5 bases). The CDR3 has 12 residues. Trimming took 10 bases from V and 0 from J, leaving 9 bases between them. CDR1 is SGHAT, CDR2 FQNNGV, per germline. The CDR3 loop reads CATLGVNTEAFF. In DNA form, the CDR3 reads TGTGCCACCCTAGGGGTGAACACTGAAGCTTTCTTT. The variable domain in full, completed from reference TRBV11-2 and TRBJ1-1, reads EAGVAQSPRYKIIEKRQSVAFWCNPISGHATLYWYQQILGQGPKLLIQFQNNGVVDDSQLPKDRFSAERLKGVDSTLKIQPAKLEDSAVYLCATLGVNTEAFFGQGTRLTVV.

This chain uses TRBV27 with TRBJ2-1; D is perhaps TRBD1 (6 bases). CDR3 length equals 14 residues. V was trimmed by 5 bases and J by 5 bases, leaving 13 bases between them. CDR1 and CDR2 (germline): MNHEY, SMNVEV (reference sequence). The DNA of the CDR3 is TGTGCCAGCAGTCCCCGGACAGCACACAATGAGCAGTTCTTC. This translates into CASSPRTAHNEQFF.

The V gene is TRBV7-8, the J gene TRBJ1-5; D gene ambiguous. With 1 base removed from V and 3 bases from J, the gap between germline ends came to 7 bases. Germline V gene data show CDR1 as SGHVS and CDR2 as FQNEAQ. The CDR3 runs 14 residues. The CDR3 DNA follows: TGTGCCAGCAGCTTAGGAGTTGACAATCAGCCCCAGCATTTT. Translating it yields CASSLGVDNQPQHF.

The gene calls are TRBV25-1 and TRBJ2-1; D gene uncertain. CDR3 length: 14 residues. Germline CDR1 and CDR2: MGHDK and SYGVNS. The V end was cut by 0 bases, the J end by 5 bases, with 8 bases between. The CDR3 region has the DNA TGTGCCAGCAGTGAATATTTACCCGACAATGAGCAGTTCTTC. Its protein product is CASSEYLPDNEQFF. Complete variable domain (other parts from reference TRBV25-1 and TRBJ2-1): EADIYQTPRYLVIGTGKKITLECSQTMGHDKMYWYQQDPGMELHLIHYSYGVNSTEKGDLSSESTVSRIRTEHFPLTLESARPSHTSQYLCASSEYLPDNEQFFGPGTRLTVL.